This TCR beta chain was identified in a study of graft-versus-host responses after intestinal transplantation. Study information: Grafts were multivisceral, liver-intestinal, or isolated intestinal. Anti-thymocyte globulin induction, then tacrolimus and steroids for about 3 years, went to all recipients.

Assay: immunoSEQ multiplex PCR; the TCRdb copy retains only in-frame clones and omits some. The table shows around 97,000 clones, with about nine tenths occurring only once. Unmatched junction bases numbered 9, after V lost 6 bases and J lost 5 bases. Germline V gene data show CDR1 as SGHTA and CDR2 as FQGTGA. The CDR3 sequence is 16 residues long. A note on this clone: Its specificity is not known.

Findings of the study overall: Peak circulating GvH clone levels tracked with early post-transplant HvG declines.

The sample in question was unstimulated CD8+ T cells sorted from spleen or lymph node cells, obtained before intestinal transplant. The sequence was obtained from a human donor who received an intestinal transplant. The rearrangement links TRBV7-3 to TRBJ2-1; TRBD2 matches at 11 bases. The CDR3 sequence is CASSSGTSGPHNEQFF. CDR3 bases: TGTGCCAGCAGTTCAGGGACTAGCGGACCACACAATGAGCAGTTCTTC.